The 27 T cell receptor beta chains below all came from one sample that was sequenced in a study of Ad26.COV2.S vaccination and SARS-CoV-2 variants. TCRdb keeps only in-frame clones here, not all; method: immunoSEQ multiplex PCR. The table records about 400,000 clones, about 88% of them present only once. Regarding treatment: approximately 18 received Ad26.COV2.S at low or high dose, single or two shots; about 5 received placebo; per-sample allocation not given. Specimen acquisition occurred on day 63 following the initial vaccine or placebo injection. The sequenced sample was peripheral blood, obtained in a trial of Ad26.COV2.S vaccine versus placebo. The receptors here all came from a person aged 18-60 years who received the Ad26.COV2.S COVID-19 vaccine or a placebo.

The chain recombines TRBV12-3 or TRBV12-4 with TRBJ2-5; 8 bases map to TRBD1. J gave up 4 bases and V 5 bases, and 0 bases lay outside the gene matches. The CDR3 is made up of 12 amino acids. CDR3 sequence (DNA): TGTGCCAGCAGTACAGGGGGAGAGACCCAGTACTTC. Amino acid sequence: CASSTGGETQYF.

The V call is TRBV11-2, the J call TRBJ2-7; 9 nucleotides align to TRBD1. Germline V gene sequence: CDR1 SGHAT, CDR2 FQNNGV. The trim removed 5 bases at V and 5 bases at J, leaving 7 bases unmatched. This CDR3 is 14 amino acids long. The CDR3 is CASSTGQGRNEQYF. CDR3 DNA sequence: TGTGCCAGCAGCACCGGACAGGGGAGGAACGAGCAGTACTTC.

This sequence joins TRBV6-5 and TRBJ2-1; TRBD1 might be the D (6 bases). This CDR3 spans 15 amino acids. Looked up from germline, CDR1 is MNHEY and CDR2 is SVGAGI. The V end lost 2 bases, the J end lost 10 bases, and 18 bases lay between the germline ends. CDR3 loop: CASSYTGIRQSEQFF. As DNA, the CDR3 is TGTGCCAGCAGTTACACAGGGATACGACAATCGGAGCAGTTCTTC.

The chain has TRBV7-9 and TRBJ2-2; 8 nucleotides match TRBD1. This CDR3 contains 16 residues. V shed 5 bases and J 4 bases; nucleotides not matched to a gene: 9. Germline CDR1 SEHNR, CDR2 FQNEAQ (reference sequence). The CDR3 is CASSPGSGGSTGELFF. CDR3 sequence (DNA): TGTGCCAGCAGCCCAGGCTCAGGGGGCTCCACCGGGGAGCTGTTTTTT.

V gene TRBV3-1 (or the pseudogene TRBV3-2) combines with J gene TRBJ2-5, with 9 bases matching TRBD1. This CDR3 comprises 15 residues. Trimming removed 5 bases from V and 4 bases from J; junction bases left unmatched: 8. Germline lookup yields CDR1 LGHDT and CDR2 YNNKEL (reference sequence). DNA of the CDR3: TGTGCCAGCAGCTCCCGGGACAGGGTTCGAGAGACCCAGTACTTC. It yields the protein CASSSRDRVRETQYF.

The CDR3 sequence: CASRKGLPLNTGELFF. In nucleotides, the CDR3 is TGTGCCAGCAGAAAGGGACTACCCCTGAACACCGGGGAGCTGTTTTTT. The V and J genes are TRBV2 and TRBJ2-2; 7 bases fit TRBD2. Germline assignment: CDR1 SNHLY and CDR2 FYNNEI. The CDR3 runs 16 residues. The ends lost 6 bases at V and 1 base at J; junction bases unmatched: 8.

The CDR3 coding sequence is TGTGCCAGCAGTCCCACGGGGAATCAGCCCCAGCATTTT. This translates into CASSPTGNQPQHF. V usage is TRBV28 and J usage is TRBJ1-5; no definite D call. This CDR3 has 13 residues. With 5 bases removed from V and 4 bases from J, the gap between germline ends came to 9 bases. Per germline, CDR1 MDHEN and CDR2 SYDVKM.

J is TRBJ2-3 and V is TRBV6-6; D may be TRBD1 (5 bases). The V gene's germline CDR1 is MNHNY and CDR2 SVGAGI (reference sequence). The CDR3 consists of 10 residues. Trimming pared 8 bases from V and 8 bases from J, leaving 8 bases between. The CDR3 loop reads CASWGGTQYF. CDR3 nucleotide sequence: TGTGCCAGCTGGGGCGGTACGCAGTATTTT.

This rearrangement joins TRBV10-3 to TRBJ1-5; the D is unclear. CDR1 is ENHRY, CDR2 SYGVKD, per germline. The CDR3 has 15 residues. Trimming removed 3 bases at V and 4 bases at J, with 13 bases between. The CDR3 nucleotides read TGTGCCATCAGTGATGGTACAATAGGTAATCAGCCCCAGCATTTT. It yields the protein CAISDGTIGNQPQHF.

The CDR3 loop is CASSRRSSYEQYF. Here the CDR3 DNA reads TGTGCCAGTAGTCGGAGGAGCTCCTACGAGCAGTACTTC. The V gene is TRBV19, the J gene TRBJ2-7; D might be TRBD2 (5 bases). This CDR3 is built from 13 residues. Trimming left V 5 bases short and J 0 bases short, with 8 bases between. Per germline, CDR1 LNHDA and CDR2 SQIVND (reference sequence).

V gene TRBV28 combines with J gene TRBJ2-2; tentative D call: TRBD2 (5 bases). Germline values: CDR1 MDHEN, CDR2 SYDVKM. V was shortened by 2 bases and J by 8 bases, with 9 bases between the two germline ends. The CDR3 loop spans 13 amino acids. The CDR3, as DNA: TGTGCCAGCAGTTTACTAGCCGTAGGGGAGCTGTTTTTT. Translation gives CASSLLAVGELFF.

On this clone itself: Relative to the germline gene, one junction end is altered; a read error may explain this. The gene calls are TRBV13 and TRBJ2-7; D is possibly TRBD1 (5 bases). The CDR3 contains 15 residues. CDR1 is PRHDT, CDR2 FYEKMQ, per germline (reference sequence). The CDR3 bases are TGTGCCAGCAGCTCAATGGGGCCCCTCTCCCACGAGCAGTACTTC. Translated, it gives CASSSMGPLSHEQYF. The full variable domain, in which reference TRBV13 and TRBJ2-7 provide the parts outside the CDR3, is AAGVIQSPRHLIKEKRETATLKCYPIPRHDTVYWYQQGPGQDPQFLISFYEKMQSDKGSIPDRFSAQQFSDYHSELNMSSLELGDSALYFCASSSMGPLSHEQYFGPGTRLTVT.

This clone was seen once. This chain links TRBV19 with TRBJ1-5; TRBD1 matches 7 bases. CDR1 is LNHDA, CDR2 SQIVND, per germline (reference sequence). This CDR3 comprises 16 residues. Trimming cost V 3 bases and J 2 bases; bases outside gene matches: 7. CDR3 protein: CASSIRQGGGNQPQHF. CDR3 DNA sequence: TGTGCCAGTAGTATTCGACAGGGCGGCGGCAATCAGCCCCAGCATTTT.

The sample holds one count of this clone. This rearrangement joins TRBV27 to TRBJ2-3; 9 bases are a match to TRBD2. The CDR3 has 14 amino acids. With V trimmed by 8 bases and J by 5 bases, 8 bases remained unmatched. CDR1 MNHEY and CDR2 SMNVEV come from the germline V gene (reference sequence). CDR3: CASYEREALDTQYF. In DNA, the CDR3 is TGTGCCAGCTACGAGCGGGAGGCCTTAGATACGCAGTATTTT.

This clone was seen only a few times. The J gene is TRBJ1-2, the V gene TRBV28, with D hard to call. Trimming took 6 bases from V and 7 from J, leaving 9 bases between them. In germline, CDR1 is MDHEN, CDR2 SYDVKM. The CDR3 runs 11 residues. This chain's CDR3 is CASRTPGGYTF. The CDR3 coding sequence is TGTGCCAGCAGAACGCCGGGTGGCTACACCTTC.

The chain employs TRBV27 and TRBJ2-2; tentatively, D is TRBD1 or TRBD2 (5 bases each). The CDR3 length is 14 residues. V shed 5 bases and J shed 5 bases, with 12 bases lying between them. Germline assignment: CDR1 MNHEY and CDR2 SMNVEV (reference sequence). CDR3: CASSQWGRTGELFF. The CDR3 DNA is TGTGCCAGCAGTCAATGGGGACGGACCGGGGAGCTGTTTTTT.

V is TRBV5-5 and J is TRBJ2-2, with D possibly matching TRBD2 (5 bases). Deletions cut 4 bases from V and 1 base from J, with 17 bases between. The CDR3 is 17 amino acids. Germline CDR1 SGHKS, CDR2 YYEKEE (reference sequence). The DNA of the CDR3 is TGTGCCAGCAGCCAAACCGGAGGCTACCTGAACACCGGGGAGCTGTTTTTT. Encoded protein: CASSQTGGYLNTGELFF.

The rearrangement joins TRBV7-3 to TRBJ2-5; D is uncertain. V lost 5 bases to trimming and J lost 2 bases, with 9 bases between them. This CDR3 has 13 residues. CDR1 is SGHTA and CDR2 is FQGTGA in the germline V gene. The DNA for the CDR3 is TGTGCCAGCAGCGGTTCCACGCAAGAGACCCAGTACTTC. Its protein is CASSGSTQETQYF.

CDR3 sequence reads: CASSRRGTTEQFF. CDR3 nucleotide sequence: TGTGCCAGCAGCCGCCGAGGGACTACTGAGCAGTTCTTC. The chain recombines TRBV3-1 (or the pseudogene TRBV3-2) with TRBJ2-1; 7 bases fit TRBD2. Germline V CDR1 and CDR2: LGHDT, YNNKEL (reference sequence). J lost 9 bases, V lost 4 bases, and 6 bases had no gene match. This CDR3 is 13 amino acids long.

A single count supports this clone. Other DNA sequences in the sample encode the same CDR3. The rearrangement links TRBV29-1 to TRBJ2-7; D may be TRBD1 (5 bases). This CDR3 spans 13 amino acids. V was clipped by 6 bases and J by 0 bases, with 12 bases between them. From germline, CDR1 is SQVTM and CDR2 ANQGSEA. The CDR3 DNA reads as TGCAGCGTCGCAGGGCCCAGCTCCTACGAGCAGTACTTC. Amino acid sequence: CSVAGPSSYEQYF.

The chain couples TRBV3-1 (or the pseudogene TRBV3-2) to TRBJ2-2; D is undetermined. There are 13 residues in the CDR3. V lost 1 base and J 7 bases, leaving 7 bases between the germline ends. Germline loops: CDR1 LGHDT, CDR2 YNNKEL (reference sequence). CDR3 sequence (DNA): TGTGCCAGCAGCCAAGGGGGAATCGGGGAGCTGTTTTTT. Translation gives CASSQGGIGELFF.

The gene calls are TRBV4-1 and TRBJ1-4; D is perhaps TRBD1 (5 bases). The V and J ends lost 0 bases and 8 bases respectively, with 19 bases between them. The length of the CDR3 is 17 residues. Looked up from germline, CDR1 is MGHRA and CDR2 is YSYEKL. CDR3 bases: TGCGCCAGCAGCCAAGAAAGGGTGGGGGGTTATAAGGAAAAACTGTTTTTT. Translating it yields CASSQERVGGYKEKLFF.

The CDR3 DNA reads TGTGCCAGCAGCCAAGACCGGGACAGGGGCCCTGAAGCTTTCTTT. This sequence encodes CASSQDRDRGPEAFF. J is TRBJ1-1 and V is TRBV4-2, with 10 bases lining up with TRBD1. V shed 0 bases, J shed 6 bases, and the junction held 4 bases outside the gene matches. CDR1 LGHNA and CDR2 YNFKEQ come from the germline V gene. The CDR3 runs to 15 residues.

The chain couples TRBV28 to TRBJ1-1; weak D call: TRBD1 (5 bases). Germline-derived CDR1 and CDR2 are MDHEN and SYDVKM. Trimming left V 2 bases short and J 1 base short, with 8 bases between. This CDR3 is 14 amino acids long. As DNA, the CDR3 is TGTGCCAGCAGTTTAAGCGGACAGAACACTGAAGCTTTCTTT. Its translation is CASSLSGQNTEAFF.

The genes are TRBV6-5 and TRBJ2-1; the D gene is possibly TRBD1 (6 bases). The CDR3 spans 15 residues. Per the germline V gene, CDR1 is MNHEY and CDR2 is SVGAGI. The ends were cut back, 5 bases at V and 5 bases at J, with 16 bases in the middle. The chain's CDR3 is CASSKDSSPHNEQFF. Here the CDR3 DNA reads TGTGCCAGCAGTAAGGACAGCAGTCCCCACAATGAGCAGTTCTTC.

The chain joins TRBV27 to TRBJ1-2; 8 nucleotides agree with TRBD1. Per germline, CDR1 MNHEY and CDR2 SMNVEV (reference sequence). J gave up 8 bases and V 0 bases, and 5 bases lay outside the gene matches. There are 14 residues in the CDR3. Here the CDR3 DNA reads TGTGCCAGCAGTTTATCCCCCGCAGGGGGCGGCTACACCTTC. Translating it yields CASSLSPAGGGYTF.

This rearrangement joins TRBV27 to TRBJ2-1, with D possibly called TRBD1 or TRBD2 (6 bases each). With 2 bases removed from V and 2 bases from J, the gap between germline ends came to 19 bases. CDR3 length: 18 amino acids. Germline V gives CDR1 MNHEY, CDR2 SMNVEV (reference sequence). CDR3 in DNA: TGTGCCAGCAGTTTACGGGGGTGGGGGGCCCCCCCCTACAATGAGCAGTTCTTC. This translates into CASSLRGWGAPPYNEQFF.